The 28 T cell receptor beta chains listed next were all sequenced from one sample in a study of breast tumors, draining lymph nodes, adjacent tissues. Samples came from axillary lymph nodes draining the breast cancer. Each CDR3 protein is one row after TCRdb ran MiXCR on the multiplex PCR reads. The sample shows around 120,000 distinct CDR3 sequences, 20% of them seen only once. The specimen sequenced was axillary lymph node tissue. These receptors originate from a female donor with breast cancer. Some clones in this sample may be carry-over from other donors' samples.

Remarks on this clonotype: A clone one base away is much larger, so this may be a read error. The chain combines TRBV28 with TRBJ1-6; D uncertain. The CDR3 is 16 residues long. CDR1 and CDR2 from the germline V gene are MDHEN and SYDVKM. CDR3 sequence reads: CVSSFTKSSYNSPLHF. The CDR3 DNA reads TGTGTCAGCAGTTTTACAAAGAGCTCCTATAATTCACCCCTCCACTTT. Full variable domain (outside the CDR3, taken from reference TRBV28 and TRBJ1-6): DVKVTQSSRYLVKRTGEKVFLECVQDMDHENMFWYRQDPGLGLRLIYFSYDVKMKEKGDIPEGYSVSREKKERFSLILESASTNQTSMYLCVSSFTKSSYNSPLHFGNGTRLTVT.

In its sample, this clonotype was seen a few times. The V call is TRBV27, the J call TRBJ1-5; D may be TRBD1 (6 bases). V shed 3 bases and J shed 7 bases, with 22 bases lying between them. Germline V CDR1 and CDR2: MNHEY, SMNVEV (reference sequence). The CDR3 has 17 residues. DNA for the CDR3: TGTGCCAGCAGTTTTGGGGGTGAGGGGGGCAGGAGGCAGCCCCAGCATTTT. This translates into CASSFGGEGGRRQPQHF.

The chain recombines TRBV28 with TRBJ1-5; 7 nucleotides line up with TRBD1. With 6 bases clipped from V and 6 bases from J, the junction kept 11 bases outside the gene matches. Germline CDR1 reads MDHEN; CDR2 reads SYDVKM. The CDR3 is 15 residues long. The CDR3 protein is CASRRSQGTGQPQHF. In DNA, the CDR3 is TGTGCCAGCAGAAGATCACAGGGGACTGGTCAGCCCCAGCATTTT.

This clonotype was detected ten times or more. V usage is TRBV7-9 and J usage is TRBJ2-5; the match to TRBD2 covers 14 bases. Germline CDR1 is SEHNR and CDR2 is FQNEAQ (reference sequence). The CDR3 is 17 residues long. Trimming took 5 bases from V and 5 from J; bases not matched to a gene: 10. The CDR3 is CASSPHGLAGGKETQYF. CDR3 nucleotide sequence: TGTGCCAGCAGCCCACATGGACTAGCGGGGGGAAAGGAGACCCAGTACTTC.

This clonotype was detected many times. The V gene is TRBV9, the J gene TRBJ1-6, with D maybe TRBD1 (5 bases). CDR1 and CDR2 from the germline V gene are SGDLS and YYNGEE. The CDR3 totals 15 residues. V lost 0 bases and J lost 10, with 14 bases in between. The CDR3 DNA follows: TGTGCCAGCAGCGTAGATTTTGGGGGTGGCTCACCCCTCCACTTT. The encoded protein is CASSVDFGGGSPLHF.

Many counts were recorded for this clonotype. V is TRBV10-3 and J is TRBJ1-5; 12 positions agree with TRBD1. The CDR3 totals 14 residues. Germline loops: CDR1 ENHRY, CDR2 SYGVKD. The V gene end was trimmed by 10 bases and the J gene end by 2 bases; junction bases not matched to a gene: 3. CDR3 sequence (DNA): TGTGCCACCGGGACAGGGGGCGGCAATCAGCCCCAGCATTTT. It is translated as CATGTGGGNQPQHF.

The sample holds many counts of this clonotype. The chain links TRBV20-1 to TRBJ2-1; 13 bases align to TRBD2. The trim removed 7 bases at V and 7 bases at J, leaving 13 bases unmatched. The CDR3 is 16 residues long. Germline CDR1 reads DFQATT; CDR2 reads SNEGSKA (reference sequence). The CDR3 bases are TGCAGTGAAAAGGGACTAGCGGGAAAGGGGGGTAATGAGCAGTTCTTC. Translated, it gives CSEKGLAGKGGNEQFF.

This clonotype was observed many times. Written as DNA, the CDR3 is TGTGCCACCAGTGATTTGCAGGGGGATGGCTACACCTTC. Translated: CATSDLQGDGYTF. The rearrangement joins TRBV24-1 to TRBJ1-2, with TRBD1 identical over 7 bases. Germline lookup yields CDR1 KGHDR and CDR2 SFDVKD. V shed 0 bases and J 6 bases; nucleotides not matched to a gene: 0. CDR3 length: 13 residues.

This clonotype was detected a few times. The V call is TRBV30, the J call TRBJ1-2, with D perhaps matching TRBD1 (5 bases). Germline V gene sequence: CDR1 GTSNPN, CDR2 SVGIG (reference sequence). CDR3 length: 11 residues. Trimming pared 3 bases from V and 5 bases from J, leaving 7 bases between. CDR3 bases: TGTGCCTGGAGGGGGACGTATGGCTACACCTTC. This translates into CAWRGTYGYTF.

The J gene is TRBJ2-2, the V gene TRBV11-2; maybe TRBD1 (6 bases). The V gene's germline CDR1 is SGHAT and CDR2 FQNNGV. V was pared by 1 base and J by 3 bases, with 15 bases between. The CDR3 loop spans 17 amino acids. The CDR3 DNA reads TGTGCCAGCAGCTTAGCCGCTATTCGGACAGACACCGGGGAGCTGTTTTTT. This encodes CASSLAAIRTDTGELFF.

Points on this clonotype: Possible read error: a much larger clone is one base away. This sequence joins TRBV3-1 and TRBJ2-5, with TRBD2 matching 11 bases. Germline trimming cut 8 bases from V and 5 bases from J; bases unmatched to any gene: 13. CDR3 length: 16 residues. The V gene's germline CDR1 is LGHDT and CDR2 YNNKEL (reference sequence). The CDR3 protein is CASGAWSSGRGETQYF. For the CDR3, the DNA is TGTGCCAGCGGTGCATGGAGTAGCGGGAGGGGGGAGACCCAGTACTTC.

The table lists this clonotype with many counts. A read error may produce the germline difference seen at one junction end. The J gene is TRBJ2-5, the V gene TRBV7-7; 15 bases fit TRBD2. CDR3 length equals 17 residues. The germline V gene has CDR1 SSHAT and CDR2 FNYEAQ (reference sequence). In DNA, the CDR3 is TGTGCTAGCAGTCCCCGCGGACTAGCGGGGGGGGAGGAGACCCAGTACTTC. Translating gives CASSPRGLAGGEETQYF.

This clonotype appeared a few times. A single base separates this from a much larger clone, so it may be a read error. This chain joins TRBV28 and TRBJ1-2; D gene ambiguous. Germline V gene sequence: CDR1 MDHEN, CDR2 SYDVKM. This CDR3 has 12 amino acids. Trimming took off 4 bases at V and 1 base at J, with 4 bases between the two ends. The CDR3 sequence is CASSSNNYGYTF. For the CDR3, the DNA is TGTGCCAGCAGTTCCAATAACTATGGCTACACCTTC.

This clonotype was detected many times. The chain has TRBV12-3 or TRBV12-4 and TRBJ2-1; unclear D gene. CDR3 length: 11 amino acids. Between the trimmed V and J ends, which lost 8 bases and 6 bases, there was a span of 8 bases. CDR3 sequence (DNA): TGTGCCAGCGGGCGCGGCAATGAGCAGTTCTTC. Its protein product is CASGRGNEQFF.

This clonotype showed up many times. This chain links TRBV19 with TRBJ2-5, with D possibly matching TRBD2 (5 bases). There are 14 residues in the CDR3. Trimming shortened V by 3 bases and J by 4 bases, and 12 bases separated the two germline ends. CDR1 and CDR2 from the germline V gene are LNHDA and SQIVND (reference sequence). CDR3 region: CASSINLAGETQYF. For the CDR3, the DNA is TGTGCCAGTAGTATCAACCTAGCAGGAGAGACCCAGTACTTC.

This clonotype was recorded many times. The gene calls are TRBV7-8 and TRBJ2-3; D possibly matches TRBD1 or TRBD2 (6 bases each). V lost 1 base and J 6 bases, leaving 11 bases between the germline ends. The CDR3 spans 14 residues. The germline gives CDR1 SGHVS, CDR2 FQNEAQ. CDR3 nucleotide sequence: TGTGCCAGCAGCTTAGGGGGGGCAGAGGATACGCAGTATTTT. Translating gives CASSLGGAEDTQYF.

In this sample, this clonotype turned up many times. The gene calls are TRBV6-6 and TRBJ1-6, with 9 bases aligning to TRBD1. CDR3 length: 12 amino acids. Per germline, CDR1 MNHNY and CDR2 SVGAGI (reference sequence). With V trimmed by 8 bases and J by 7 bases, 0 bases remained unmatched. CDR3 sequence: CASGTGNSPLHF. CDR3 in DNA: TGTGCCAGCGGGACAGGGAATTCACCCCTCCACTTT.

Concerning this clonotype itself: This may arise from a read error, as a much more abundant clone is one base away. V gene TRBV10-1 combines with J gene TRBJ2-2; the D gene is possibly TRBD2 (6 bases). CDR1 is WNHNN and CDR2 is SYGVQD in the germline V gene (reference sequence). The CDR3 has 13 residues. In DNA form, the CDR3 reads TGCGCCAGCAGTGAGCTAGACACCGGGGGGCTGTTTTTT. Amino acids: CASSELDTGGLFF.

Turning to this clonotype: This sequence may be a read error, since a much larger clone differs from it by one base. V gene TRBV2 combines with J gene TRBJ1-6; 7 nucleotides agree with TRBD1. Germline V gene data show CDR1 as SNHLY and CDR2 as FYNNEI. Trimming took 5 bases from V and 7 from J; bases not matched to a gene: 17. This CDR3 comprises 18 residues. CDR3 nucleotide sequence: TGTGCCAGCAGTTACCCTGGCGTTGGCGGGACAGCCAATTCACCCCTCCACTTT. Translated, it gives CASSYPGVGGTANSPLHF.

This clonotype has ten or more counts. This chain links TRBV11-2 with TRBJ2-7; D perhaps matches TRBD2 (5 bases). This CDR3 is built from 13 residues. CDR1 SGHAT and CDR2 FQNNGV come from the germline V gene. V shed 5 bases and J shed 1 base, with 9 bases lying between them. The CDR3 region is CASSHGKSYEQYF. The CDR3 DNA reads as TGTGCCAGCAGCCACGGGAAGTCCTACGAGCAGTACTTC.

This clonotype appeared many times. The V gene is TRBV5-6, the J gene TRBJ2-5; D ambiguous. This CDR3 has 14 residues. V was shortened by 3 bases and J by 0 bases, with 9 bases between the two germline ends. CDR1 and CDR2 (germline): SGHDT, YYEEEE. CDR3 DNA: TGTGCCAGCAGCTACAAGGAACACCAAGAGACCCAGTACTTC. Its translation: CASSYKEHQETQYF. Full variable domain (outside the CDR3, taken from reference TRBV5-6 and TRBJ2-5): DAGVTQSPTHLIKTRGQQVTLRCSPKSGHDTVSWYQQALGQGPQFIFQYYEEEERQRGNFPDRFSGHQFPNYSSELNVNALLLGDSALYLCASSYKEHQETQYFGPGTRLLVL.

This clonotype was counted ten times or more. This chain connects TRBV30 to TRBJ2-7; perhaps TRBD2 as D (6 bases). V was shortened by 3 bases and J by 5 bases, with 14 bases between the two germline ends. The germline V gene encodes CDR1 GTSNPN and CDR2 SVGIG (reference sequence). This CDR3 is built from 13 residues. The CDR3 DNA sequence: TGTGCCTGGAGGAGGGCCGCGGGACACGAGCAGTACTTC. Translating gives CAWRRAAGHEQYF.

On this clonotype: A single base separates this from a much larger clone, so it may be a read error. Given the absence of the conserved phenylalanine or tryptophan at the CDR3 end, a read error is likely. The DNA is omitted, as the CDR3 cannot be located on it reliably, and the CDR3 follows TCRdb's listing. The V and J genes are TRBV30 and TRBJ1-4; TRBD1 is the table's D call and was not checked against the DNA. Termini included, the CDR3 measures 11 amino acids. The germline V gene encodes CDR1 GTSNPN and CDR2 SVGIG (reference sequence). The CDR3 spells CAWSATAGVFL.

This clonotype came up many times. The chain links TRBV20-1 to TRBJ2-1; 12 bases line up with TRBD2. The V gene end was trimmed by 6 bases and the J gene end by 8 bases; junction bases not matched to a gene: 8. The germline V gene has CDR1 DFQATT and CDR2 SNEGSKA (reference sequence). This CDR3 spans 14 amino acids. CDR3 in amino acids: CSAPTSGRRHEQFF. DNA for the CDR3: TGCAGTGCGCCGACTAGCGGGAGAAGGCATGAGCAGTTCTTC.

This clonotype was seen at least ten times. The J gene is TRBJ1-4, the V gene TRBV28; a possible D gene is TRBD1 (6 bases). Germline CDR1 and CDR2: MDHEN and SYDVKM. The CDR3 length is 14 residues. V was trimmed by 6 bases and J by 5 bases, leaving 13 bases between them. CDR3 region: CASRRTDLNEKLFF. The CDR3 DNA reads as TGTGCCAGCAGGAGGACAGATTTGAATGAAAAACTGTTTTTT. The full variable domain, its missing parts supplied by reference TRBV28 and TRBJ1-4, is DVKVTQSSRYLVKRTGEKVFLECVQDMDHENMFWYRQDPGLGLRLIYFSYDVKMKEKGDIPEGYSVSREKKERFSLILESASTNQTSMYLCASRRTDLNEKLFFGSGTQLSVL.

This clonotype was seen repeatedly, ten times or more. The V and J genes are TRBV12-3 or TRBV12-4 and TRBJ1-4; TRBD1 is a possible D gene (6 bases). With 3 bases removed from V and 0 bases from J, the gap between germline ends came to 14 bases. The CDR3 totals 17 residues. The CDR3 spells CASSFHRGLATNEKLFF. CDR3 sequence (DNA): TGTGCCAGCAGTTTCCACCGGGGGCTAGCAACTAATGAAAAACTGTTTTTT.

This clonotype was seen ten or more times. The chain couples TRBV3-1 to TRBJ2-3; D not resolved. The CDR3 is 12 amino acids. Germline V gene data show CDR1 as LGHDT and CDR2 as YNNKEL (reference sequence). The V end was cut by 4 bases, the J end by 6 bases, with 8 bases between. The CDR3 here is CASSPSGDTQYF. The CDR3 nucleotides are TGTGCCAGCAGCCCCTCTGGCGATACGCAGTATTTT.

V and J are TRBV28 and TRBJ1-5; a weak D match, TRBD1 (5 bases). Germline assignment: CDR1 MDHEN and CDR2 SYDVKM. CDR3 size: 16 residues. Trimming left V 10 bases short and J 0 bases short, with 19 bases between. CDR3 sequence (DNA): TGTGCCACTAATATTGGGGGGACCCATAGCAATCAGCCCCAGCATTTT. Amino acid sequence: CATNIGGTHSNQPQHF.